A single sample gave rise to the 22 T cell receptor beta chains below, sequenced in a study of T cells in Graves' hyperthyroidism and ophthalmopathy. From RNA transcripts, TCR beta CDR3 regions were amplified. The study used the HTBI primer set for a first-round RT-PCR of the TCR CDR3. TCRdb ran MiXCR on the multiplex PCR reads and lists one entry per CDR3 protein. The sample shows about 400,000 distinct CDR3 sequences, under 15% of them seen only once. The sample was blood. These receptors were taken from a woman aged 25-40 years with Graves' hyperthyroidism.

There are many counts of this clonotype. The V gene is TRBV7-2, the J gene TRBJ2-1; 10 positions agree with TRBD2. The CDR3 covers 15 residues. Germline V lookup: CDR1 SGHTA, CDR2 FQGNSA. V gave up 4 bases and J gave up 9 bases; unmatched junction bases: 9. CDR3 nucleotides: TGTGCCAGCAGCTCCTTAGCGGGAGGTTTGAGTGAGCAGTTCTTC. This codes for CASSSLAGGLSEQFF. The variable domain in full, completed from reference TRBV7-2 and TRBJ2-1, reads GAGVSQSPSNKVTEKGKDVELRCDPISGHTALYWYRQSLGQGLEFLIYFQGNSAPDKSGLPSDRFSAERTGGSVSTLTIQRTQQEDSAVYLCASSSLAGGLSEQFFGPGTRLTVL.

The sample holds many counts of this clonotype. The V and J genes are TRBV5-5 and TRBJ1-1; 9 bases fit TRBD1. Germline CDR1 SGHKS, CDR2 YYEKEE (reference sequence). The V gene end was trimmed by 5 bases and the J gene end by 4 bases; junction bases not matched to a gene: 9. There are 15 residues in the CDR3. The CDR3 is CASRLLQGAPTEAFF. In nucleotides, the CDR3 is TGTGCCAGCAGGTTACTACAGGGGGCTCCCACTGAAGCTTTCTTT.

This clonotype was picked up a small number of times. The chain is built from TRBV24-1 and TRBJ1-2; D is ambiguous. Germline V gene lookup returns CDR1 KGHDR and CDR2 SFDVKD. Deletions cut 3 bases from V and 6 bases from J, with 10 bases between. The CDR3 loop spans 13 amino acids. DNA for the CDR3: TGTGCCACCAGTGATGGTTGGAGTAATGGCTACACCTTC. It encodes CATSDGWSNGYTF.

V and J are TRBV7-9 and TRBJ1-5; D gene unclear. The CDR3 is 14 amino acids. V lost 5 bases to trimming and J lost 6 bases, with 14 bases between them. Per germline, CDR1 SEHNR and CDR2 FQNEAQ (reference sequence). The CDR3 bases are TGTGCCAGCAGCGCTTCAGGAGAGGCTCAGCCCCAGCATTTT. Translated: CASSASGEAQPQHF.

This clonotype was observed at least ten times. The V and J genes are TRBV30 and TRBJ2-3; unclear D gene. V lost 0 bases to trimming and J lost 4 bases, with 17 bases between them. Germline CDR1 GTSNPN, CDR2 SVGIG (reference sequence). CDR3 length: 16 amino acids. The CDR3 nucleotides are TGTGCCTGGAGTGTGGGTGGCTATTCCACGGCAGATACGCAGTATTTT. As protein: CAWSVGGYSTADTQYF. Looking up the rest from reference TRBV30 and TRBJ2-3 gives the full variable domain: SQTIHQWPATLVQPVGSPLSLECTVEGTSNPNLYWYRQAAGRGLQLLFYSVGIGQISSEVPQNLSASRPQDRQFILSSKKLLLSDSGFYLCAWSVGGYSTADTQYFGPGTRLTVL.

This clonotype was seen repeatedly, ten times or more. The rearrangement joins TRBV3-1 to TRBJ2-7; TRBD2 aligns across 7 bases. CDR1 and CDR2 from the germline V gene are LGHDT and YNNKEL (reference sequence). CDR3 length equals 14 residues. The ends lost 1 base at V and 6 bases at J; junction bases unmatched: 6. The CDR3 sequence is CASSQGAGGGEQYF. Here the CDR3 DNA reads TGTGCCAGCAGCCAAGGGGCAGGCGGGGGCGAGCAGTACTTC.

Ten or more counts support this clonotype. The chain carries TRBV27 and TRBJ2-1; D ambiguous. CDR3 length: 11 residues. Per germline, CDR1 MNHEY and CDR2 SMNVEV (reference sequence). V was clipped by 4 bases and J by 8 bases, with 6 bases between them. In DNA form, the CDR3 reads TGTGCCAGCAGTTCGGGTGATGAGCAGTTCTTC. Protein product: CASSSGDEQFF.

As for this clonotype: A much larger clone differs by one base, so this may be a read error. V is TRBV5-1 and J is TRBJ2-1; the match to TRBD1 covers 7 bases. CDR1 is SGHRS and CDR2 is YFSETQ in the germline V gene. The CDR3 spans 15 residues. CDR3 DNA: TGCGCCAGCAGCTCGGGACAGCGGCCCTACGATGAGCAGTTCTTC. Protein sequence: CASSSGQRPYDEQFF.

This clonotype was found many times. CDR3 amino acids: CSTSARVGETQYF. The CDR3 DNA reads as TGCAGCACCTCCGCTCGGGTGGGTGAGACCCAGTACTTC. This sequence joins TRBV20-1 and TRBJ2-5; D gene uncertain. The CDR3 contains 13 residues. From germline, CDR1 is DFQATT and CDR2 SNEGSKA (reference sequence).

This clonotype was observed a few times. The genes are TRBV20-1 and TRBJ2-3; possible D gene TRBD1, 6 bases. The CDR3 covers 12 residues. V was trimmed by 5 bases and J by 3 bases, leaving 9 bases between them. Germline V gene data show CDR1 as DFQATT and CDR2 as SNEGSKA (reference sequence). Written as DNA, the CDR3 is TGCAGTGCTGGCGACAGGACAGATACGCAGTATTTT. It specifies CSAGDRTDTQYF.

The J gene is TRBJ2-7, the V gene TRBV10-1; 9 nucleotides match TRBD2. The ends lost 9 bases at V and 2 bases at J; junction bases unmatched: 20. The CDR3 covers 18 residues. Germline CDR1 and CDR2: WNHNN and SYGVQD (reference sequence). The CDR3 sequence: CASTETTDSSGAPYEQYF. DNA of the CDR3: TGCGCCAGTACTGAGACTACCGATTCTAGCGGGGCCCCCTACGAGCAGTACTTC.

This clonotype appeared a few times. The chain is built from TRBV15 and TRBJ2-5; D may be TRBD1 (6 bases). V lost 1 base, J lost 3 bases, and 9 bases lay in between. The CDR3 spans 14 residues. The V gene's germline CDR1 is LNHNV and CDR2 YYDKDF (reference sequence). CDR3 amino acids: CATSRGNREETQYF. The CDR3 DNA reads TGTGCCACCAGCAGAGGGAACAGGGAAGAGACCCAGTACTTC.

This clonotype was detected only a few times. V is TRBV30 and J is TRBJ1-1; TRBD1 agrees at 9 bases. V was clipped by 5 bases and J by 1 base; unmatched bases: 2. There are 13 residues in the CDR3. Germline V gene lookup returns CDR1 GTSNPN and CDR2 SVGIG (reference sequence). The CDR3 sequence: CAWGGQGNTEAFF. The CDR3 nucleotides read TGTGCCTGGGGGGGACAGGGGAACACTGAAGCTTTCTTT.

This clonotype was counted at least ten times. This chain connects TRBV11-2 to TRBJ1-2, with 8 positions matching TRBD1. Germline lookup yields CDR1 SGHAT and CDR2 FQNNGV. The CDR3 is 13 amino acids. With 1 base clipped from V and 6 bases from J, the junction kept 1 base outside the gene matches. CDR3 sequence: CASSLAGGDGYTF. In DNA, the CDR3 is TGTGCCAGCAGCTTAGCAGGGGGCGATGGCTACACCTTC.

This clonotype showed up just a few times. This chain joins TRBV2 and TRBJ2-3; 7 bases are shared with TRBD2. CDR3 length: 14 amino acids. Germline CDR1 SNHLY, CDR2 FYNNEI. The trim removed 4 bases at V and 3 bases at J, leaving 4 bases unmatched. This CDR3 reads CASSVGRRTDTQYF. CDR3 nucleotides: TGTGCCAGCAGTGTCGGGAGGAGGACAGATACGCAGTATTTT.

This clonotype showed up many times. The V gene is TRBV6-1, the J gene TRBJ1-2, with D unresolved. The CDR3 spans 15 residues. V was shortened by 6 bases and J by 1 base, with 15 bases between the two germline ends. Per the germline V gene, CDR1 is MNHNS and CDR2 is SASEGT. CDR3 amino acids: CASSPAQNGNYGYTF. The CDR3 nucleotides are TGTGCCAGCAGCCCGGCGCAGAACGGTAACTATGGCTACACCTTC.

This clonotype was detected ten times or more. The chain employs TRBV18 and TRBJ1-3; D is unclear. Looked up from germline, CDR1 is KGHSH and CDR2 is LQKENI. The CDR3 extends over 14 amino acids. Trimming pared 3 bases from V and 2 bases from J, leaving 8 bases between. CDR3 DNA: TGTGCCAGCTCACCCCCGGCAGCTGGAAACACCATATATTTT. Translated: CASSPPAAGNTIYF.

This clonotype was detected many times. CDR3 nucleotides: TGCAGTGCTTCGGAGACCCAGTACTTC. This codes for CSASETQYF. This chain uses TRBV20-1 with TRBJ2-5, with no clear D. The ends were cut back, 5 bases at V and 5 bases at J, with 3 bases in the middle. Germline V lookup: CDR1 DFQATT, CDR2 SNEGSKA (reference sequence). The CDR3 has 9 amino acids.

This clonotype was recorded at least ten times. The chain links TRBV7-3 to TRBJ2-3; a weak D match, TRBD2 (6 bases). This CDR3 has 20 amino acids. CDR1 SGHTA and CDR2 FQGTGA come from the germline V gene. Trimming removed 5 bases at V and 2 bases at J, with 29 bases between. The CDR3 DNA is TGTGCCAGCAGCGACAAAAGTCTCGGGAGCGCTGGGCCCCACACAGATACGCAGTATTTT. Encoded protein: CASSDKSLGSAGPHTDTQYF.

The count of this clonotype is one. J is TRBJ2-1 and V is TRBV4-2; 10 nucleotides line up with TRBD2. J lost 4 bases, V lost 4 bases, and 7 bases had no gene match. CDR1 is LGHNA and CDR2 is YNFKEQ in the germline V gene. The CDR3 is 16 residues long. The CDR3 spells CASSPRGLASYNEQFF. For the CDR3, the DNA is TGTGCCAGCAGCCCAAGGGGACTAGCGAGTTACAATGAGCAGTTCTTC.

This clonotype was counted ten times or more. The chain has TRBV11-1 and TRBJ2-7, with unresolved D. Per the germline V gene, CDR1 is SGHAT and CDR2 is FQDESV (reference sequence). V was pared by 5 bases and J by 5 bases, with 10 bases between. CDR3 length: 12 amino acids. CDR3 coding DNA: TGTGCCAGCAGCCATTCAAGGCACGAGCAGTACTTC. Translating gives CASSHSRHEQYF. The variable domain in full, completed from reference TRBV11-1 and TRBJ2-7, reads EAEVAQSPRYKITEKSQAVAFWCDPISGHATLYWYRQILGQGPELLVQFQDESVVDDSQLPKDRFSAERLKGVDSTLKIQPAELGDSAMYLCASSHSRHEQYFGPGTRLTVT.

The V call is TRBV2, the J call TRBJ2-7; 10 positions agree with TRBD1. Per the germline V gene, CDR1 is SNHLY and CDR2 is FYNNEI. Unmatched junction bases numbered 13, after V lost 6 bases and J lost 5 bases. The CDR3 extends over 16 amino acids. The CDR3 spells CASRDERGTGEHEQYF. The DNA for the CDR3 is TGTGCCAGCAGAGATGAACGAGGGACAGGGGAGCACGAGCAGTACTTC.